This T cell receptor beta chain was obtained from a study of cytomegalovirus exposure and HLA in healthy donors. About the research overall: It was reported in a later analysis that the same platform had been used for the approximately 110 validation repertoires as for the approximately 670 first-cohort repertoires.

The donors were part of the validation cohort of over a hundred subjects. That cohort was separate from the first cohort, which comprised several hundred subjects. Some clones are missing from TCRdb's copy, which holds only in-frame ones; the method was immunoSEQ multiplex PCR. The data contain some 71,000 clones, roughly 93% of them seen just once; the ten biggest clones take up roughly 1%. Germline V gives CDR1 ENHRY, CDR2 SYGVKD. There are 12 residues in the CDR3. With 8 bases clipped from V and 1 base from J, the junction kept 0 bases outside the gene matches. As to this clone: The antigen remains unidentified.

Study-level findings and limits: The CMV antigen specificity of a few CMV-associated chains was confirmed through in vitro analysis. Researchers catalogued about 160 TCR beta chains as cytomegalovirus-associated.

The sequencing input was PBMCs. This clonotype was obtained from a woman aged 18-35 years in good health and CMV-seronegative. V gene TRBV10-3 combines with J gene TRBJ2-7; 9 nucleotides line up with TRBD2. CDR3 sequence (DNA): TGTGCCATCCTAGCGGGGTCCTACGAGCAGTACTTC. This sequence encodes CAILAGSYEQYF.